This TCR beta chain is from a study of CD8+CD57+ T cells in acquired aplastic anemia. V was shortened by 1 base and J by 5 bases, with 11 bases between the two germline ends. Germline values: CDR1 SNHLY, CDR2 FYNNEI. The CDR3 has 14 amino acids. Genomic DNA acted as the template from which TCR beta VDJ combination and CDR3 sequence profiling were carried out. MiXCR was run by TCRdb on the reads, yielding one entry per CDR3 protein. The table lists around 150,000 distinct CDR3 sequences, 60% to 80% of them singletons. Regarding this clonotype: What it binds is unknown.

General study results and limits: CD8+ Simpson's diversity showed no significant patient-control difference.

Patients chosen for sequencing had shown CD8+CD57+ cell expansion by flow cytometry. The chain links TRBV2 to TRBJ1-1; tentative D call: TRBD1 (6 bases). Sequenced material: sorted CD4+, CD8+, or CD8+CD57+ T cells (not recorded which) from PBMCs. The sequence derives from a human donor with aplastic anemia. Written as DNA, the CDR3 is TGTGCCAGCAGTGAAGTCATCAGGGGTACTGAAGCTTTCTTT. Amino acid sequence: CASSEVIRGTEAFF.